Each of the 25 T cell receptor beta chains below was sequenced from the same sample in a study of blood T cell repertoires in COVID-19. Profiled with immunoSEQ multiplex PCR; TCRdb holds only in-frame clones, not every one. The sample holds fewer than 200,000 clones, 80% to 90% seen once. Sequenced: peripheral blood. The receptors were sampled from a man aged 50-60 years with active or convalescent COVID-19.

V usage is TRBV28 and J usage is TRBJ2-3, with a tentative D call TRBD2 (5 bases). Germline V gives CDR1 MDHEN, CDR2 SYDVKM. The CDR3 runs 15 residues. Deletions cut 4 bases from V and 4 bases from J, with 15 bases between. The CDR3 DNA is TGTGCCAGCAGTTCAGGAACGAGGGCGTCAGATACGCAGTATTTT. Its protein product is CASSSGTRASDTQYF. The entire variable domain, with the rest obtained from reference TRBV28 and TRBJ2-3, is as follows: DVKVTQSSRYLVKRTGEKVFLECVQDMDHENMFWYRQDPGLGLRLIYFSYDVKMKEKGDIPEGYSVSREKKERFSLILESASTNQTSMYLCASSSGTRASDTQYFGPGTRLTVL.

The chain links TRBV6-5 to TRBJ2-7, with D possibly being TRBD2 (7 bases). The ends were cut back, 6 bases at V and 0 bases at J, with 15 bases in the middle. Germline V CDR1 and CDR2: MNHEY, SVGAGI. CDR3 length: 15 amino acids. CDR3 in DNA: TGTGCCAGCAGAAAGGGTGGGGGGGCCTCCTACGAGCAGTACTTC. Encoded protein: CASRKGGGASYEQYF.

The CDR3 reads CASSQSYEQYF. The CDR3 region has the DNA TGTGCCAGCTCTCAATCCTACGAGCAGTACTTC. This chain links TRBV18 with TRBJ2-7; no definite D call. The CDR3 covers 11 residues. In germline, CDR1 is KGHSH, CDR2 LQKENI. Deletions cut 6 bases from V and 1 base from J, with 4 bases between.

The chain is built from TRBV6-5 and TRBJ1-4, with D possibly TRBD1 on 6 matching bases. The CDR3 length is 14 residues. Trimming removed 10 bases at V and 8 bases at J, with 20 bases between. CDR1 is MNHEY and CDR2 is SVGAGI in the germline V gene. Here the CDR3 reads CAMGRGKRVEKLFF. DNA for the CDR3: TGTGCCATGGGGAGGGGGAAAAGGGTCGAAAAACTGTTTTTT.

This clone was counted between two and nine times. The V and J genes are TRBV12-3 or TRBV12-4 and TRBJ2-5; 7 bases agree with TRBD2. This CDR3 has 12 residues. With V trimmed by 6 bases and J by 8 bases, 6 bases remained unmatched. In DNA form, the CDR3 reads TGTGCCAGCAGACCAGCGGGAAGTACCCAGTACTTC. Encoded protein: CASRPAGSTQYF.

This clone was detected only a few times. The chain has TRBV3-1 (or the pseudogene TRBV3-2) and TRBJ1-6; TRBD1 matches 8 bases. The CDR3 spans 13 residues. V shed 5 bases, J shed 12 bases, and the junction held 6 bases outside the gene matches. From germline, CDR1 is LGHDT and CDR2 YNNKEL (reference sequence). The CDR3 coding sequence is TGTGCCAGCAGCATACAGGGGGGTGAACCCCTCCACTTT. Residues: CASSIQGGEPLHF.

The chain uses TRBV19 and TRBJ1-2, with 11 bases aligning to TRBD1. Germline V gene data show CDR1 as LNHDA and CDR2 as SQIVND (reference sequence). J gave up 1 base and V 5 bases, and 9 bases lay outside the gene matches. The CDR3 spans 17 residues. As DNA, the CDR3 is TGTGCCAGTAGTCCGAGGGACAGGGGGGGGAGTAACTATGGCTACACCTTC. Encoded protein: CASSPRDRGGSNYGYTF.

This clone has a handful of counts. Other DNA sequences in this specimen translate into the identical CDR3. This rearrangement joins TRBV18 to TRBJ2-1, with 9 bases aligning to TRBD2. The CDR3 has 14 residues. The germline V gene has CDR1 KGHSH and CDR2 LQKENI. J lost 5 bases, V lost 2 bases, and 1 base had no gene match. CDR3 amino acids: CASSPRLADNEQFF. Written as DNA, the CDR3 is TGTGCCAGCTCACCAAGACTAGCGGACAATGAGCAGTTCTTC.

The chain uses TRBV6-6 and TRBJ1-6; D is undetermined. CDR1 is MNHNY and CDR2 is SVGAGI in the germline V gene (reference sequence). Trimming removed 2 bases at V and 6 bases at J, with 8 bases between. CDR3 length equals 14 residues. The CDR3 DNA is TGTGCCAGCAGTTACGTTGGGAGTAATTCACCCCTCCACTTT. Translation: CASSYVGSNSPLHF.

This clone has just a few counts. V usage is TRBV6-5 and J usage is TRBJ2-5; 8 nucleotides line up with TRBD1. The ends lost 2 bases at V and 5 bases at J; junction bases unmatched: 10. Germline lookup yields CDR1 MNHEY and CDR2 SVGAGI. The CDR3 covers 16 residues. The CDR3 is CASSYGGGRGRETQYF. DNA for the CDR3: TGTGCCAGCAGTTACGGTGGGGGCAGGGGGCGGGAGACCCAGTACTTC.

This CDR3 is CASRRDRDSGNTIYF. As DNA, the CDR3 is TGTGCCAGTAGGCGCGACAGGGACTCTGGAAACACCATATATTTT. The chain has TRBV19 and TRBJ1-3; 7 nucleotides agree with TRBD1. V dropped 6 bases and J dropped 0; count of bases not matched to a gene: 5. CDR1 LNHDA and CDR2 SQIVND come from the germline V gene (reference sequence). The CDR3 contains 15 residues.

V and J are TRBV30 and TRBJ1-1; 10 bases are shared with TRBD1. In germline, CDR1 is GTSNPN, CDR2 SVGIG (reference sequence). V trimming: 0 bases; J trimming: 10 bases; junction bases outside the gene matches: 8. CDR3 size: 14 residues. The CDR3 DNA reads as TGTGCCTGGAGTGTACCGGGACAGGGGTTACGAGCTTTCTTT. It specifies CAWSVPGQGLRAFF.

The chain combines TRBV7-3 with TRBJ2-5, with 13 bases fitting TRBD2. The CDR3 has 16 residues. Unmatched junction bases numbered 8, after V lost 5 bases and J lost 5 bases. The germline CDR1 and CDR2 sequences are SGHTA and FQGTGA. The DNA for the CDR3 is TGTGCCAGCAGCCCGGGACTAGCGGGGTCGGGTGAGACCCAGTACTTC. This encodes CASSPGLAGSGETQYF.

The chain uses TRBV3-1 (or the pseudogene TRBV3-2) and TRBJ1-1, with a possible D match to TRBD1 (5 bases). This CDR3 is 15 amino acids long. V lost 1 base to trimming and J lost 1 base, with 10 bases between them. The germline V gene encodes CDR1 LGHDT and CDR2 YNNKEL (reference sequence). The CDR3 nucleotides are TGTGCCAGCAGCCAAGCCGACAGACAGAACACTGAAGCTTTCTTT. Translated, it gives CASSQADRQNTEAFF.

The chain uses TRBV6-5 and TRBJ2-7; D is perhaps TRBD1 (6 bases). Trimming cost V 6 bases and J 5 bases, with 17 bases left between them. The CDR3 is 14 residues long. The germline CDR1 and CDR2 sequences are MNHEY and SVGAGI. The CDR3 nucleotides read TGTGCCAGCAGCCCGCACAGGGTCCCTGACGAGCAGTACTTC. It specifies CASSPHRVPDEQYF.

The chain is built from TRBV28 and TRBJ2-1; D perhaps matches TRBD2 (6 bases). CDR1 is MDHEN and CDR2 is SYDVKM in the germline V gene. The CDR3 contains 15 residues. V was shortened by 5 bases and J by 0 bases, with 11 bases between the two germline ends. CDR3 amino acids: CASSPRGSSYNEQFF. DNA of the CDR3: TGTGCCAGCAGTCCGCGGGGAAGCTCCTACAATGAGCAGTTCTTC. The whole variable domain, remainder taken from reference TRBV28 and TRBJ2-1, is DVKVTQSSRYLVKRTGEKVFLECVQDMDHENMFWYRQDPGLGLRLIYFSYDVKMKEKGDIPEGYSVSREKKERFSLILESASTNQTSMYLCASSPRGSSYNEQFFGPGTRLTVL.

The rearrangement uses TRBV7-3 and TRBJ2-1, with 9 bases matching TRBD2. V lost 2 bases to trimming and J lost 12 bases; unmatched junction nucleotides: 11. CDR3 length equals 15 residues. The germline V gene has CDR1 SGHTA and CDR2 FQGTGA. CDR3 DNA: TGTGCCAGCAGCTTAGCAGGGACTAGCCAGACGGGGCAGTTCTTC. Its protein product is CASSLAGTSQTGQFF.

This clone was seen a single time. The chain uses TRBV6-1 and TRBJ1-2; 7 bases are shared with TRBD1. The CDR3 has 14 amino acids. From germline, CDR1 is MNHNS and CDR2 SASEGT. Trimming cost V 2 bases and J 8 bases; bases outside gene matches: 8. The CDR3 region is CASSEYEGARGYTF. The CDR3 nucleotides are TGTGCCAGCAGTGAATACGAGGGGGCGCGGGGCTACACCTTC.

The genes are TRBV6-5 and TRBJ2-7, with D tentatively TRBD1 (5 bases). This CDR3 is built from 14 residues. Germline lookup yields CDR1 MNHEY and CDR2 SVGAGI. The V gene lost 0 bases and the J gene lost 3 bases, with 9 bases spanning the gap. CDR3 loop: CASSYSAGNYEQYF. The CDR3 bases are TGTGCCAGCAGTTACTCGGCAGGGAACTACGAGCAGTACTTC.

The chain uses TRBV19 and TRBJ2-1; D might be TRBD2 (6 bases). The V end was cut by 8 bases, the J end by 5 bases, with 10 bases between. In germline, CDR1 is LNHDA, CDR2 SQIVND (reference sequence). This CDR3 comprises 12 residues. CDR3 sequence (DNA): TGTGCCAGTCGGGGGAGGAACAATGAGCAGTTCTTC. Protein sequence: CASRGRNNEQFF. Based on the CDR3 plus reference TRBV19 and TRBJ2-1, the full variable domain is DGGITQSPKYLFRKEGQNVTLSCEQNLNHDAMYWYRQDPGQGLRLIYYSQIVNDFQKGDIAEGYSVSREKKESFPLTVTSAQKNPTAFYLCASRGRNNEQFFGPGTRLTVL.

The V gene is TRBV6-5, the J gene TRBJ2-5; 8 nucleotides line up with TRBD1. V gave up 4 bases and J gave up 4 bases; unmatched junction bases: 2. Germline V gene sequence: CDR1 MNHEY, CDR2 SVGAGI. The CDR3 consists of 13 residues. CDR3 sequence: CASSFTGGETQYF. The CDR3 DNA reads TGTGCCAGCAGTTTTACAGGGGGAGAGACCCAGTACTTC.

This chain connects TRBV30 to TRBJ2-7; 7 nucleotides agree with TRBD1. The CDR3 runs to 16 residues. Trimming cost V 5 bases and J 0 bases; bases outside gene matches: 13. The V gene's germline CDR1 is GTSNPN and CDR2 SVGIG (reference sequence). The CDR3 is CAWGQKGTAISYEQYF. CDR3 coding DNA: TGTGCCTGGGGGCAAAAAGGGACAGCCATCTCCTACGAGCAGTACTTC.

The chain uses TRBV9 and TRBJ2-5; D is possibly TRBD2 (5 bases). From germline, CDR1 is SGDLS and CDR2 YYNGEE. This CDR3 contains 14 residues. V shed 0 bases and J shed 1 base, with 7 bases lying between them. The CDR3 reads CASSVASGQETQYF. The CDR3 nucleotides read TGTGCCAGCAGCGTAGCAAGCGGCCAAGAGACCCAGTACTTC.

This chain links TRBV5-6 with TRBJ2-3; 12 bases align to TRBD2. The CDR3 sequence is 16 residues long. Germline V gives CDR1 SGHDT, CDR2 YYEEEE. The junction had 7 bases not matched to a gene; V was cut back by 4 bases and J by 4 bases. For the CDR3, the DNA is TGTGCCAGCAGCCCCCAACTAGCGGGGGGATCAGATACGCAGTATTTT. Its protein is CASSPQLAGGSDTQYF.

The chain recombines TRBV19 with TRBJ1-4; 8 nucleotides align to TRBD1. Germline assignment: CDR1 LNHDA and CDR2 SQIVND (reference sequence). J was trimmed by 0 bases and V by 5 bases; bases with no gene match: 17. The CDR3 contains 20 residues. CDR3 sequence (DNA): TGTGCCAGTAGTCCCCGAGAGCCAGGGGGCGGACGATCAACTAATGAAAAACTGTTTTTT. It codes for CASSPREPGGGRSTNEKLFF.